Below, one T cell receptor beta chain is given with its context. CDR1 and CDR2 (germline): DFQATT, SNEGSKA (reference sequence). The CDR3 is made up of 13 amino acids. This sample's RNA came from whole unsorted tissue. This sample stems from a study of tumor and adjacent non-tumor tissue in lung cancer. A modified ARM-PCR protocol with three rounds of nested PCR amplified TCRbeta. TCRdb fed the multiplex PCR reads into MiXCR, producing one record per CDR3 protein. The repertoire holds 200,000 to 250,000 distinct CDR3 sequences, with 71% as singletons. This receptor was obtained from a man aged 60 to 69 with non-small cell lung cancer. The chain employs TRBV20-1 and TRBJ1-2; perhaps TRBD1 as D (5 bases). The sequencing sample was made of lung tumor tissue. CDR3 loop: CITRDPEGYGYTF. The CDR3 coding sequence is TGCATTACTAGAGACCCTGAGGGGTATGGCTACACCTTC.